These T cell receptor beta chains were read from a single sample in a study of blood T cell repertoires in COVID-19. Clones were sequenced by immunoSEQ multiplex PCR, and TCRdb holds only the in-frame ones, with some missing. The table includes 300,000 to 450,000 clones, 88% detected once. Input material: PBMCs or T cells enriched from blood (not recorded which). The receptors derive from a woman aged 18-35 years who had recovered from COVID-19. Each CDR3 is given with its conserved first and last residue. D genes are given only for firm matches. Clone size, where shown, is once, few, many, or a class for clones that have expanded.

J | size | V | D | CDR3 | DNA
TRBJ1-1 | once | TRBV25-1 | NA | CASQRGGWTGEAFF | TGTGCCAGCCAGCGGGGGGGGTGGACTGGGGAAGCTTTCTTT
TRBJ1-5 | NA | TRBV19 | NA | CASSLQGGDQPQHF | TGTGCCAGTAGTTTACAGGGCGGAGATCAGCCCCAGCATTTT
TRBJ1-2 | NA | TRBV5-1 | NA | CASRVDRDYGYTF | TGCGCCAGCAGGGTTGACAGAGACTATGGCTACACCTTC
TRBJ1-3 | few | TRBV19 | NA | CASSAGLLNTIYF | TGTGCCAGTAGTGCCGGTCTCTTAAACACCATATATTTT
TRBJ2-5 | once | TRBV11-2 | NA | CASSLRGQETQYF | TGTGCCAGCAGCTTACGGGGGCAAGAGACCCAGTACTTC
TRBJ2-7 | NA | TRBV7-8 | NA | CASSFTIRDTEQYF | TGTGCCAGCAGCTTCACCATCCGGGACACCGAGCAGTACTTC
TRBJ2-5 | NA | TRBV6-5 | NA | CATDGVLETQYF | TGTGCCACTGACGGGGTCTTGGAGACCCAGTACTTC
TRBJ1-1 | NA | TRBV4-2 | NA | CASTPDYRVGTEAFF | TGTGCCAGCACCCCGGATTACAGGGTAGGCACTGAAGCTTTCTTT
TRBJ2-5 | NA | TRBV4-1 | NA | CASSQSPILRAPETQYF | TGCGCCAGCAGCCAGTCCCCGATCCTCAGGGCCCCGGAGACCCAGTACTTC
TRBJ2-5 | NA | TRBV15 | TRBD1 | CATSSLSRGETQYF | TGTGCCACCAGCAGTTTATCCAGGGGGGAGACCCAGTACTTC
TRBJ2-7 | NA | TRBV6-5 | TRBD1 | CASSPGTGNYEQYF | TGTGCCAGCAGTCCCGGGACAGGAAACTACGAGCAGTACTTC
TRBJ2-4 | NA | TRBV29-1 | TRBD1 | CSYMRDREVIQYF | TGCAGCTATATGCGGGACAGGGAGGTCATTCAGTACTTC
TRBJ1-5 | few | TRBV7-9 | TRBD1 | CASSPTGTGGNQPQHF | TGTGCCAGCTCACCAACCGGGACAGGTGGGAATCAGCCCCAGCATTTT
TRBJ1-4 | NA | TRBV12-3/TRBV12-4 | NA | CASRDWGEEKLFF | TGTGCCAGCAGGGACTGGGGAGAAGAAAAACTGTTTTTT
TRBJ1-3 | NA | TRBV7-2 | TRBD1 | CASSLGQLGNTIYF | TGTGCCAGCAGCTTGGGACAGCTCGGAAACACCATATATTTT
TRBJ1-2 | NA | TRBV5-1 | TRBD1 | CASSAPGQTFNYGYTF | TGCGCCAGCAGCGCGCCGGGACAGACATTTAACTATGGCTACACCTTC
TRBJ2-2 | NA | TRBV4-1 | NA | CASSQETGQNTGELFF | TGCGCCAGCAGCCAAGAAACGGGACAGAACACCGGGGAGCTGTTTTTT
TRBJ1-2 | NA | TRBV15 | NA | CATSRDSRGYTF | TGTGCCACCAGCAGAGATTCGAGGGGCTACACCTTC
TRBJ1-5 | NA | TRBV5-4 | NA | CASSPGIDQPQHF | TGTGCCAGCAGCCCCGGGATCGATCAGCCCCAGCATTTT
TRBJ1-4 | NA | TRBV9 | NA | CASSGTGWANEKLFF | TGTGCCAGCAGCGGAACAGGGTGGGCTAATGAAAAACTGTTTTTT
TRBJ1-1 | once | TRBV19 | TRBD1 | CASADRPNTEAFF | TGTGCCAGCGCGGACAGGCCTAACACTGAAGCTTTCTTT
TRBJ2-7 | NA | TRBV4-3 | NA | CASSQEVGAYEQYF | TGCGCCAGCAGCCAAGAGGTAGGGGCCTACGAGCAGTACTTC
TRBJ1-6 | NA | TRBV7-2 | NA | CASSPGASPLHF | TGTGCCAGCAGCCCCGGAGCTTCACCCCTCCACTTT
TRBJ2-1 | NA | TRBV2 | TRBD2 | CASKELAGGTEQFF | TGTGCCAGCAAGGAGCTAGCGGGGGGAACTGAGCAGTTCTTC
TRBJ1-1 | NA | TRBV24-1 | NA | CATSRANTEAFF | TGTGCCACCAGTCGCGCAAACACTGAAGCTTTCTTT
TRBJ1-4 | NA | TRBV18 | TRBD1 | CASSHDRDRGEKLFF | TGTGCCAGCTCACACGACCGGGACAGGGGAGAAAAACTGTTTTTT
TRBJ1-1 | NA | TRBV19 | TRBD1 | CASSTGQGALTEAFF | TGTGCCAGTAGTACCGGACAGGGGGCGCTGACTGAAGCTTTCTTT
TRBJ2-1 | NA | TRBV11-2 | NA | CASSLEKGVYNEQFF | TGTGCCAGCAGCTTAGAGAAGGGAGTCTACAATGAGCAGTTCTTC
TRBJ1-2 | NA | TRBV21-1 | NA | CASSKSTLGHGYTF | TGTGCCAGCAGCAAATCTACCCTGGGGCACGGCTACACCTTC
TRBJ1-6 | NA | TRBV4-1 | NA | CASSQDSAAANSPLHF | TGCGCCAGCAGCCAAGATTCGGCGGCAGCGAATTCACCCCTCCACTTT
TRBJ1-1 | NA | TRBV6-1 | NA | CASSESGGLNTEAFF | TGTGCCAGCAGTGAAAGCGGGGGGCTTAACACTGAAGCTTTCTTT
TRBJ2-1 | NA | TRBV11-2 | NA | CASSLEGGDYNEQFF | TGTGCCAGCAGCTTAGAAGGGGGGGATTACAATGAGCAGTTCTTC
TRBJ1-2 | few | TRBV7-9 | NA | CASSLRGFDDPYGYTF | TGTGCCAGCAGCTTAAGGGGATTCGATGATCCCTATGGCTACACCTTC
TRBJ2-5 | NA | TRBV9 | TRBD2 | CASSAGLAGGQQETQYF | TGTGCCAGCAGCGCGGGACTAGCGGGGGGGCAACAAGAGACCCAGTACTTC
TRBJ1-4 | NA | TRBV5-4 | NA | CASSFFTAPEKLFF | TGTGCCAGCAGCTTTTTTACAGCCCCTGAAAAACTGTTTTTT
TRBJ2-5 | NA | TRBV5-6 | NA | CASKLQGLSETQYF | TGTGCCAGTAAACTACAGGGCTTATCAGAGACCCAGTACTTC
TRBJ1-5 | NA | TRBV9 | NA | CASSVEGDSNQPQHF | TGTGCCAGCAGCGTAGAGGGGGACAGCAATCAGCCCCAGCATTTT